The clone carrying this T cell receptor beta chain was observed at least ten times. No antigen is known for it. The sample belongs to a study of human T cells and chemical hapten exposure. Whole-study context: Slight differences in pooled library volume were the main source of varying TCR yields across samples. Whole-study findings and limits: Positively correlated with patch test score were the counts of PT1 expanded TCRs.

Germline V gene sequence: CDR1 MDHEN, CDR2 SYDVKM. The CDR3 is 18 residues long. Between the trimmed V and J ends, which lost 2 bases and 10 bases, there was a span of 24 bases. Described time point: patch test 1, 2 weeks after DPC sensitization. Treatment reported: therapeutic diphenylcyclopropenone sensitization with weekly scalp DPC. Each donor was an alopecia patient between 18 and 70 years of age who qualified for DPC. TCRdb itself ran the RACE reads through MiXCR, one entry per CDR3 protein. The table records tens of thousands of distinct CDR3 sequences, 7% to 10% of them present only once. The chain carries TRBV28 and TRBJ1-6; tentatively, D is TRBD1 (5 bases). The source was whole blood, collected in connection with sensitization to the hapten diphenylcyclopropenone (DPC). The sequence was collected from a woman in her forties with alopecia areata. Some clones in this sample may be carry-over from other donors' samples. CDR3 coding DNA: TGTGCCAGCAGTTTACGGAGAAGTGGGGGGAACGCAAGGTCACCCCTCCACTTT. Amino acid sequence: CASSLRRSGGNARSPLHF.